This T cell receptor (beta chain) was sequenced during a study of T cell responses to AZD1222 COVID-19 vaccine. Some clones are missing from TCRdb's copy, which holds only in-frame ones; the method was immunoSEQ multiplex PCR. The repertoire consists of 90,000 to 130,000 clones, with around 80% occurring once and the leading ten covering roughly 4.5%. The CDR3 is made up of 15 amino acids. The V and J ends lost 4 bases and 4 bases respectively, with 16 bases between them. CDR1 is LNHDA and CDR2 is SQIVND in the germline V gene (reference sequence). This sequence was found in an adult in good health. The chain couples TRBV19 to TRBJ1-2; D might be TRBD1 (6 bases). The material was peripheral blood, obtained on day 0 of AZD1222 vaccination. CDR3 sequence reads: CASSKGHLLPYGYTF. The CDR3 nucleotides are TGTGCCAGTAGTAAGGGACACCTACTACCCTATGGCTACACCTTC.